This T cell receptor beta chain is from a study of blood T cell repertoires in COVID-19. TCRdb's copy holds only in-frame clones and misses some; the assay was immunoSEQ multiplex PCR. The data contain roughly 30,000 clones, 85% of them singletons. This CDR3 spans 15 amino acids. V shed 2 bases and J shed 4 bases, with 14 bases lying between them. Germline V gives CDR1 MNHNS, CDR2 SASEGT. This chain joins TRBV6-1 and TRBJ1-2, with a weak D call TRBD1 (5 bases). The source is a human donor with acute or convalescent COVID-19. The donor label of this sample is uncertain. The specimen sequenced was peripheral blood. The chain's CDR3 is CASSESWQGSYGYTF. CDR3 DNA sequence: TGTGCCAGCAGTGAATCGTGGCAGGGAAGCTATGGCTACACCTTC.